This T cell receptor (beta chain) was captured in a study of T-cell reconstitution after alpha-beta-depleted transplantation in children. General study findings and limits: It was newly produced T cells that mostly accounted for T-cell counts and diversity one year after transplant. The study traced high day-60 TCRbeta diversity in some patients to surviving recipient T cells and thymic progenitors. There were reportedly several hundred expanded graft clones from which alpha-beta T cells came about two months after transplant.

Deletions cut 5 bases from V and 0 bases from J, with 14 bases between. The CDR3 covers 15 residues. The germline V gene has CDR1 MDHEN and CDR2 SYDVKM. Preparation of the TCRbeta library used unique molecular identifiers. Each CDR3 protein gets one entry after TCRdb re-called the PCR reads with MiXCR. The table records some 450,000 distinct CDR3 sequences, 43% of them present only once. This clonotype was counted only a few times. The antigen remains unidentified. The sequence was obtained from a girl aged 2-10 years with aplastic anemia, due to receive a stem cell transplant. V usage is TRBV28 and J usage is TRBJ2-7; tentatively, D is TRBD1 (6 bases). Sequencing was performed on PBMCs, taken before TCRalphabeta/CD19-depleted stem cell transplant. The DNA for the CDR3 is TGTGCCAGCAGTCTTGGACAGTTAAGCTCCTACGAGCAGTACTTC. This sequence encodes CASSLGQLSSYEQYF. Combining the CDR3 with reference TRBV28 and TRBJ2-7 gives the whole variable domain DVKVTQSSRYLVKRTGEKVFLECVQDMDHENMFWYRQDPGLGLRLIYFSYDVKMKEKGDIPEGYSVSREKKERFSLILESASTNQTSMYLCASSLGQLSSYEQYFGPGTRLTVT.